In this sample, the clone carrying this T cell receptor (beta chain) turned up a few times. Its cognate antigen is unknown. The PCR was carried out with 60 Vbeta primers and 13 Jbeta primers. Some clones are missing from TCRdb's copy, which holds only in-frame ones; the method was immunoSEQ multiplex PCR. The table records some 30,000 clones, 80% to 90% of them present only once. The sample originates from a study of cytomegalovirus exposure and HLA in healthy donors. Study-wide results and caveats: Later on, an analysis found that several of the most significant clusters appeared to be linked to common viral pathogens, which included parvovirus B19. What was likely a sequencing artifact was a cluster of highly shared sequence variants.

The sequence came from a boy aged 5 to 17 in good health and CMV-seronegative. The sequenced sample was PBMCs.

DNA for the CDR3: TGTGCCAGTGAAAACTCAGGGGAAACTACTGAAGCTTTCTTT. Translating it yields CASENSGETTEAFF. J is TRBJ1-1 and V is TRBV19; TRBD1 might be the D (6 bases). In germline, CDR1 is LNHDA, CDR2 SQIVND (reference sequence). Trimming removed 8 bases from V and 5 bases from J, with 18 bases in between. This CDR3 comprises 14 residues.